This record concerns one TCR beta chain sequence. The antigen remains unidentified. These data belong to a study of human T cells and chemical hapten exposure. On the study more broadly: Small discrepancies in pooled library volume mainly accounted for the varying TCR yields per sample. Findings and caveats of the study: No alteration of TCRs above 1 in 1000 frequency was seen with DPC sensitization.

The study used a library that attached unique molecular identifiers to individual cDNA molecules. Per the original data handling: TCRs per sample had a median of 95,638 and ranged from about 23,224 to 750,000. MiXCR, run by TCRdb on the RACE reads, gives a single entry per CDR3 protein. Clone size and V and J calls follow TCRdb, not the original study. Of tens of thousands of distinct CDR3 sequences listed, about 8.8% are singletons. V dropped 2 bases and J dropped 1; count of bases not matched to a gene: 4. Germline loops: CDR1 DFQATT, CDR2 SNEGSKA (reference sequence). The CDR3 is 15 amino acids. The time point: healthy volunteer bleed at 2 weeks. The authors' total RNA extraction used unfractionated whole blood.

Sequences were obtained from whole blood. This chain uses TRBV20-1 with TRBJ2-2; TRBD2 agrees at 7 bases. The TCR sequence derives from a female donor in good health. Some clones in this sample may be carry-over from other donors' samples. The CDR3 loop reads CSARSTSENTGELFF. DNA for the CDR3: TGCAGTGCTAGATCTACTAGCGAGAACACCGGGGAGCTGTTTTTT.